The sequence of this T cell receptor (beta chain) was determined in a study of shared T cell receptors in the human thymus. The CDR3 is made up of 15 amino acids. Germline CDR1 and CDR2: SGDLS and YYNGEE. The germline V and J ends were trimmed by 3 bases and 0 bases, with 10 bases remaining between them. Produced via immunoSEQ multiplex PCR; TCRdb's table is partial and in-frame only. Among about 710,000 clones listed, 87% were seen once. In addition, the sample was reused for a study of human thymus T cells. From that second work: Having surgery to correct congenital heart defects, healthy Finnish infants acted as the donors. Repertoires from thymus and blood appeared to show biased V and J gene usage. Unrelated individuals had highly overlapping thymic repertoires, as reported in related research.

The chain couples TRBV9 to TRBJ1-3; weak D call: TRBD1 (5 bases). The sequencing sample was made of thymocytes. This sequence was found in a boy younger than two with a congenital heart defect. CDR3 sequence reads: CASSGGLSSGNTIYF. CDR3 nucleotides: TGTGCCAGCAGCGGGGGACTGAGCTCTGGAAACACCATATATTTT.